This entry lists 22 T cell receptor beta chains sequenced from one sample in a study of T cell responses to AZD1222 COVID-19 vaccine. Assay: immunoSEQ multiplex PCR; the TCRdb copy retains only in-frame clones and omits some. The table includes about 150,000 clones, 87% detected once. The input for sequencing was peripheral blood, taken 28 days after the second AZD1222 dose. These receptor sequences come from an adult who received the AZD1222 COVID-19 vaccine.

The V and J genes are TRBV27 and TRBJ1-2; 7 positions match TRBD1. The V segment lost 6 bases and the J segment 8 bases; nucleotides outside the gene matches: 27. The CDR3 runs 19 residues. The germline CDR1 and CDR2 sequences are MNHEY and SMNVEV (reference sequence). The CDR3 bases are TGTGCCAGCAGCCCCGGGGACAGCATTAAATTACGCACAATTAAAGGCTACACCTTC. This codes for CASSPGDSIKLRTIKGYTF.

The CDR3 region is CASSVGQGPFEQYF. The DNA for the CDR3 is TGTGCCAGCAGCGTAGGGCAGGGACCATTTGAGCAGTACTTC. The rearrangement links TRBV9 to TRBJ2-7; D could derive from TRBD1 or TRBD2 (5 bases each). CDR3 length: 14 amino acids. Germline loops: CDR1 SGDLS, CDR2 YYNGEE. V lost 0 bases, J lost 7 bases, and 14 bases lay in between.

The CDR3 loop reads CASSLMGLEAFF. Written as DNA, the CDR3 is TGTGCCAGCAGTCTCATGGGGCTTGAAGCTTTCTTT. The chain has TRBV12-3 or TRBV12-4 and TRBJ1-1, with a weak D call TRBD1 (5 bases). V gave up 5 bases and J gave up 7 bases, with 11 bases separating them. The CDR3 consists of 12 residues.

The chain carries TRBV28 and TRBJ1-4; D uncertain. V lost 7 bases to trimming and J lost 3 bases, with 9 bases between them. The CDR3 length is 13 residues. Germline CDR1 is MDHEN and CDR2 is SYDVKM. CDR3: CASIGTANEKLFF. The CDR3 DNA reads TGTGCCAGCATCGGCACTGCTAATGAAAAACTGTTTTTT.

This clone was observed once. The chain links TRBV6-1 to TRBJ1-2; D is unclear. Trimming cost V 1 base and J 4 bases, with 13 bases left between them. The V gene's germline CDR1 is MNHNS and CDR2 SASEGT. The CDR3 is made up of 15 amino acids. As DNA, the CDR3 is TGTGCCAGCAGTGAAGGTCTGGGGTTGGCCTATGGCTACACCTTC. This codes for CASSEGLGLAYGYTF.

A single count supports this clone. CDR3 amino acids: CASSEGGSTDTQYF. DNA for the CDR3: TGCGCCAGCAGCGAGGGAGGGAGCACAGATACGCAGTATTTT. This chain links TRBV5-1 with TRBJ2-3; TRBD2 matches 7 bases. Germline values: CDR1 SGHRS, CDR2 YFSETQ. Losses at the gene ends were 4 bases for V and 0 bases for J; bases not matched to a gene: 2. The CDR3 totals 14 residues. Full variable domain (missing parts from reference TRBV5-1 and TRBJ2-3): KAGVTQTPRYLIKTRGQQVTLSCSPISGHRSVSWYQQTPGQGLQFLFEYFSETQRNKGNFPGRFSGRQFSNSRSEMNVSTLELGDSALYLCASSEGGSTDTQYFGPGTRLTVL.

This clone has at least ten counts. This rearrangement joins TRBV2 to TRBJ1-4; D call uncertain. Germline V gives CDR1 SNHLY, CDR2 FYNNEI. The CDR3 spans 14 residues. V lost 2 bases to trimming and J lost 4 bases, with 8 bases between them. The CDR3 here is CASSERWSNEKLFF. CDR3 bases: TGTGCCAGCAGTGAACGGTGGAGTAATGAAAAACTGTTTTTT.

This clone appeared a few times. The chain combines TRBV27 with TRBJ2-5; possibly TRBD2 for D (6 bases). The CDR3 totals 16 residues. V was shortened by 2 bases and J by 1 base, with 14 bases between the two germline ends. Germline CDR1 reads MNHEY; CDR2 reads SMNVEV (reference sequence). The CDR3 here is CASSLKEGWGQETQYF. The CDR3 DNA sequence: TGTGCCAGCAGTTTAAAGGAGGGGTGGGGCCAAGAGACCCAGTACTTC.

The chain is built from TRBV3-1 (or the pseudogene TRBV3-2) and TRBJ1-1; no definite D call. There are 14 residues in the CDR3. The germline V and J ends were trimmed by 1 base and 5 bases, with 11 bases remaining between them. The germline gives CDR1 LGHDT, CDR2 YNNKEL (reference sequence). This chain's CDR3 is CASSQGPRRTEAFF. CDR3 coding DNA: TGTGCCAGCAGCCAAGGGCCCCGGCGAACTGAAGCTTTCTTT.

The chain is built from TRBV6-4 and TRBJ1-1; no firm D call. The CDR3 length is 13 residues. The germline V gene has CDR1 MRHNA and CDR2 SNTAGT. V was trimmed by 8 bases and J by 1 base, leaving 11 bases between them. CDR3 in amino acids: CASREQSNTEAFF. CDR3 sequence (DNA): TGTGCCAGCCGGGAGCAGTCGAACACTGAAGCTTTCTTT.

This clone was detected only once. The V and J genes are TRBV6-2 or TRBV6-3 and TRBJ1-6; TRBD1 matches at 10 bases. The trim removed 2 bases at V and 10 bases at J, leaving 5 bases unmatched. The CDR3 contains 15 residues. CDR1 MNHEY and CDR2 SVGEGT come from the germline V gene. CDR3 protein: CASSYADRGFSPLHF. CDR3 bases: TGTGCCAGCAGTTACGCGGACAGGGGGTTCTCACCCCTCCACTTT.

The V and J genes are TRBV7-2 and TRBJ1-4, with 8 bases matching TRBD1. This CDR3 region has 15 residues. J was trimmed by 3 bases and V by 6 bases; bases with no gene match: 6. The germline V gene encodes CDR1 SGHTA and CDR2 FQGNSA. Here the CDR3 DNA reads TGTGCCAGCAGACCCAGGGGGCTTCCTAATGAAAAACTGTTTTTT. Amino acid sequence: CASRPRGLPNEKLFF.

The V and J genes are TRBV6-1 and TRBJ1-6; D is perhaps TRBD1 (6 bases). V shed 1 base and J shed 8 bases, with 15 bases lying between them. The CDR3 is made up of 16 amino acids. Germline V gene data show CDR1 as MNHNS and CDR2 as SASEGT. CDR3 DNA: TGTGCCAGCAGTGAAGGCGGGGGCCCTCAGTATTCACCCCTCCACTTT. Protein sequence: CASSEGGGPQYSPLHF.

The J gene is TRBJ2-7, the V gene TRBV5-4, with D perhaps matching TRBD1 or TRBD2 (5 bases each). Trimming pared 7 bases from V and 5 bases from J, leaving 19 bases between. Germline V gives CDR1 SGHNT, CDR2 YYREEE (reference sequence). This CDR3 contains 14 residues. CDR3: CASRMGRSSNEQYF. CDR3 in DNA: TGTGCCAGCCGAATGGGACGCTCTTCCAACGAGCAGTACTTC.

The V and J genes are TRBV29-1 and TRBJ2-5; D call uncertain. V lost 4 bases, J lost 5 bases, and 8 bases lay in between. Per germline, CDR1 SQVTM and CDR2 ANQGSEA. This CDR3 is 11 amino acids long. The CDR3 nucleotides are TGCAGCGTTGGGGCCAGGGAGACCCAGTACTTC. It codes for CSVGARETQYF.

The CDR3 reads CASSDRDAGDTQYF. CDR3 in DNA: TGTGCCAGCAGTGACAGGGATGCGGGAGATACGCAGTATTTT. This chain links TRBV6-1 with TRBJ2-3, with D perhaps being TRBD1 or TRBD2 (5 bases each). Germline-derived CDR1 and CDR2 are MNHNS and SASEGT. This CDR3 has 14 amino acids. V was pared by 3 bases and J by 5 bases, with 12 bases between.

The genes are TRBV9 and TRBJ1-1, with D perhaps TRBD1 (5 bases). Deletions cut 3 bases from V and 4 bases from J, with 16 bases between. This CDR3 region has 15 residues. CDR1 is SGDLS, CDR2 YYNGEE, per germline. CDR3 in amino acids: CASSGGAVRGTEAFF. The CDR3 region has the DNA TGTGCCAGCAGCGGTGGGGCGGTAAGGGGCACTGAAGCTTTCTTT.

The J gene is TRBJ1-1, the V gene TRBV25-1; tentatively, D is TRBD1 (6 bases). This CDR3 region has 16 residues. Looked up from germline, CDR1 is MGHDK and CDR2 is SYGVNS. Trimming stripped 4 bases from V and 3 bases from J, with 18 bases between. The CDR3 is CASSAAPGATDTEAFF. The CDR3, as DNA: TGTGCCAGCAGTGCCGCACCGGGGGCGACGGACACTGAAGCTTTCTTT. Filled out from reference TRBV25-1 and TRBJ1-1, the complete variable domain reads EADIYQTPRYLVIGTGKKITLECSQTMGHDKMYWYQQDPGMELHLIHYSYGVNSTEKGDLSSESTVSRIRTEHFPLTLESARPSHTSQYLCASSAAPGATDTEAFFGQGTRLTVV.

The V and J genes are TRBV19 and TRBJ1-2; 8 nucleotides align to TRBD1. The germline V gene has CDR1 LNHDA and CDR2 SQIVND (reference sequence). The J segment lost 7 bases and the V segment lost 6 bases, leaving 10 bases of the junction unmatched. The CDR3 sequence is 14 residues long. CDR3 sequence: CASSATGGKSGYTF. CDR3 DNA: TGTGCCAGTAGCGCAACAGGGGGGAAGAGTGGCTACACCTTC.

The V gene is TRBV6-5, the J gene TRBJ2-7; possibly TRBD1 for D (5 bases). The CDR3 is 13 amino acids. Germline assignment: CDR1 MNHEY and CDR2 SVGAGI. Deletions cut 6 bases from V and 2 bases from J, with 11 bases between. In nucleotides, the CDR3 is TGTGCCAGCAGCGCGGACACCGCCTACGAGCAGTACTTC. Translating gives CASSADTAYEQYF.

The V gene is TRBV10-2, the J gene TRBJ1-3, with a weak D call TRBD1 (6 bases). Germline V gene sequence: CDR1 WSHSY, CDR2 SAAADI. The germline V and J ends were trimmed by 6 bases and 4 bases, with 19 bases remaining between them. CDR3 size: 16 residues. CDR3 region: CASSARTGRAGNTIYF. In DNA form, the CDR3 reads TGCGCCAGCAGCGCTCGAACAGGGAGAGCAGGAAACACCATATATTTT.

The chain has TRBV7-2 and TRBJ2-5, with 10 bases aligning to TRBD2. Per germline, CDR1 SGHTA and CDR2 FQGNSA. V lost 1 base to trimming and J lost 9 bases; unmatched junction nucleotides: 14. CDR3 length equals 17 residues. The CDR3 DNA reads TGTGCCAGCAGCTTAGTAATGAGGCTAGCGGGGGACCCGGCCCAGTACTTC. This gives the protein CASSLVMRLAGDPAQYF.